These 21 T cell receptor beta chains were all obtained from the same sample, sequenced in a study of monozygotic twins with inflammatory bowel disease. With the 5' RACE reads reprocessed, TCRdb shows one record per CDR3 protein and no DNA. Its table lists 310,000 or so distinct CDR3 sequences. Sequencing was performed on blood. The receptors here all came from a human donor with ulcerative colitis or Crohn's disease, or a healthy co-twin of an affected twin (not recorded which).

The chain carries TRBV20-1 and TRBJ2-6. Looked up from germline, CDR1 is DFQATT and CDR2 is SNEGSKA (reference sequence). This CDR3 spans 12 amino acids. CDR3 amino acids: CSAISGANVLTF.

The rearrangement links TRBV28 to TRBJ2-3. This CDR3 contains 14 residues. Germline CDR1 and CDR2: MDHEN and SYDVKM. The CDR3 loop is CASRWSGSTDTQYF.

The chain recombines TRBV7-2 with TRBJ1-1. CDR1 is SGHTA and CDR2 is FQGNSA in the germline V gene. The CDR3 runs 14 residues. CDR3 residues: CASSLVEGTTEAFF.

The chain joins TRBV6-2 or TRBV6-3 to TRBJ2-7; TCRdb proposes TRBD1, but this gene call is untestable without DNA. This CDR3 comprises 15 residues. Germline loops: CDR1 MNHEY, CDR2 SVGEGT. This CDR3 is CASRTTTGGTYEQYF.

The V call is TRBV30, the J call TRBJ1-1; TCRdb gives TRBD1 as the D gene, but with no DNA this cannot be confirmed. Germline CDR1 reads GTSNPN; CDR2 reads SVGIG (reference sequence). The CDR3 loop spans 14 amino acids. The CDR3 sequence: CAWSLTGGGTEAFF.

V gene TRBV20-1 combines with J gene TRBJ1-5; the D gene TCRdb calls, TRBD1, cannot be checked with no DNA. Germline-derived CDR1 and CDR2 are DFQATT and SNEGSKA (reference sequence). This CDR3 has 17 amino acids. The CDR3 loop is CSASGTGGFSGNQPQHF.

CDR3 sequence: CASSPTWRQETQYF. V is TRBV9 and J is TRBJ2-5. Germline CDR1 and CDR2: SGDLS and YYNGEE. The CDR3 sequence is 14 residues long.

The chain combines TRBV20-1 with TRBJ2-1; TCRdb lists TRBD2, though no DNA is available to test this call. Germline-derived CDR1 and CDR2 are DFQATT and SNEGSKA (reference sequence). CDR3 length: 17 residues. CDR3: CSAIRPSGKSSYNEQFF.

This sequence joins TRBV5-8 and TRBJ2-2; TCRdb returns TRBD1, unconfirmable since there is no DNA. The germline gives CDR1 SGHTS, CDR2 YDEGEE. CDR3 length: 15 residues. The CDR3 here is CASTPGTVNTGELFF.

This chain links TRBV7-9 with TRBJ1-6; checking the TCRdb D call of TRBD1 is not possible without DNA. In germline, CDR1 is SEHNR, CDR2 FQNEAQ (reference sequence). The CDR3 is 15 residues long. CDR3: CASSPSSGVDSPLHF.

The CDR3 loop is CASSPRVTEAFF. The J gene is TRBJ1-1, the V gene TRBV7-2; TCRdb returns TRBD1, unconfirmable since there is no DNA. The germline CDR1 and CDR2 sequences are SGHTA and FQGNSA. The CDR3 is made up of 12 amino acids.

The chain joins TRBV4-1 to TRBJ2-7; the TCRdb D gene call, TRBD1, has no DNA to confirm it. There are 15 residues in the CDR3. In germline, CDR1 is MGHRA, CDR2 YSYEKL. CDR3 sequence reads: CASSPEQGATYEQYF.

The chain employs TRBV30 and TRBJ1-2; TCRdb picks TRBD1, but there is no DNA to check that call. The CDR3 extends over 13 amino acids. Germline CDR1 is GTSNPN and CDR2 is SVGIG (reference sequence). The CDR3: CAWRFGARYGYTF.

The V and J genes are TRBV20-1 and TRBJ2-3; no DNA is available, so the TRBD1 call from TCRdb remains unchecked. The CDR3 contains 12 residues. The germline V gene has CDR1 DFQATT and CDR2 SNEGSKA (reference sequence). This chain's CDR3 is CSRDTSPDTQYF.

The chain couples TRBV3-1 to TRBJ2-3; with no DNA, the TCRdb D assignment of TRBD1 cannot be verified. The CDR3 is made up of 15 amino acids. CDR1 and CDR2 (germline): LGHDT, YNNKEL (reference sequence). CDR3 residues: CASSQSAGGSDTQYF.

This chain joins TRBV1 and TRBJ2-1. TRBV1 is a recognized pseudogene. This CDR3 comprises 16 residues. CDR3 sequence reads: CTSSQVISEVRHEQFF.

The chain combines TRBV5-1 with TRBJ2-3; the D gene TCRdb calls, TRBD1, cannot be checked with no DNA. This CDR3 is 17 amino acids long. Germline loops: CDR1 SGHRS, CDR2 YFSETQ. The CDR3 protein is CASSPQSPGTVTDTQYF.

The rearrangement uses TRBV5-5 and TRBJ2-7. Germline values: CDR1 SGHKS, CDR2 YYEKEE (reference sequence). The CDR3 consists of 13 residues. CDR3 residues: CASSDRSNYEQYF.

The chain uses TRBV10-2 and TRBJ2-7; TCRdb's D call, TRBD1, is unchecked because there is no DNA. The CDR3 has 14 residues. Germline CDR1 WSHSY, CDR2 SAAADI. The CDR3 sequence: CASNRPGGTYEQYF.

The genes are TRBV10-3 and TRBJ2-6; TCRdb gives TRBD1 as the D gene, but with no DNA this cannot be confirmed. The CDR3 extends over 19 amino acids. CDR1 is ENHRY, CDR2 SYGVKD, per germline. The CDR3 region is CAISEGTGDSLSGANVLTF.

V and J are TRBV4-3 and TRBJ1-1; TCRdb reports TRBD1, a call that lacks DNA to check it against. Germline CDR1 reads LGHNA; CDR2 reads YSLEER. The CDR3 covers 14 residues. The CDR3 spells CASSQAPGDTEAFF.